These T cell receptor beta chains were read from a single sample in a study of molecular identifiers for immune sequencing clone quantification. TCRdb re-analysed the PCR reads in MiXCR, keeping a single row per CDR3 protein. The profile shows some 590,000 distinct CDR3 sequences, less than 30% of them singletons. The specimen was naive CD8+ T cells from blood, with Jurkat cell RNA spiked in. Every receptor here comes from a human donor in good health. Some libraries in this study had Jurkat cell RNA spiked in. Each CDR3 is given without its conserved first and last residue. A D gene is named only where the DNA matches it firmly.

v_call: TRBV19
j_call: TRBJ2-4
d_call: .
cdr3_aa: ASSMASRGEGIQY

v_call: TRBV20-1
j_call: TRBJ2-7
d_call: .
cdr3_aa: SVEAMGSEQY

v_call: TRBV6-5
j_call: TRBJ1-2
d_call: TRBD1
cdr3_aa: ASRQGVMWGYT

v_call: TRBV25-1
j_call: TRBJ2-7
d_call: .
cdr3_aa: ASSEPGPAPYEQY

v_call: TRBV20-1
j_call: TRBJ2-7
d_call: .
cdr3_aa: SARPEGNYEQY

v_call: TRBV6-2/TRBV6-3
j_call: TRBJ2-3
d_call: TRBD2
cdr3_aa: ASRTILAVPDTQY

v_call: TRBV19
j_call: TRBJ2-7
d_call: .
cdr3_aa: ASSIIGDCEQY

v_call: TRBV4-2
j_call: TRBJ2-1
d_call: .
cdr3_aa: ASSRSHEQF

v_call: TRBV13
j_call: TRBJ2-2
d_call: .
cdr3_aa: ASSLRGTGELF

v_call: TRBV7-6
j_call: TRBJ2-7
d_call: TRBD2
cdr3_aa: ASSLSSGGVSYEQY

v_call: TRBV20-1
j_call: TRBJ2-5
d_call: .
cdr3_aa: SAMQGFDETQY

v_call: TRBV7-2
j_call: TRBJ2-7
d_call: TRBD2
cdr3_aa: ASSLGASGNYEQY

v_call: TRBV6-2/TRBV6-3
j_call: TRBJ1-1
d_call: .
cdr3_aa: ASSRASDLNTEAF

v_call: TRBV19
j_call: TRBJ1-2
d_call: .
cdr3_aa: ASVGHHGYT

v_call: TRBV7-9
j_call: TRBJ2-7
d_call: .
cdr3_aa: ASSSWSSYEQY

v_call: TRBV25-1
j_call: TRBJ1-1
d_call: TRBD1
cdr3_aa: ASSEYRGLTTEAF

v_call: TRBV20-1
j_call: TRBJ2-7
d_call: TRBD1
cdr3_aa: SAGTEYVGEQY

v_call: TRBV10-1
j_call: TRBJ1-1
d_call: .
cdr3_aa: ASSESRAAEAF

v_call: TRBV6-1
j_call: TRBJ2-1
d_call: .
cdr3_aa: ASSPYQGRTMGNNEQF

v_call: TRBV10-2
j_call: TRBJ2-4
d_call: .
cdr3_aa: ASSQASLAKNIQY

v_call: TRBV7-2
j_call: TRBJ1-1
d_call: .
cdr3_aa: ASSLGTVEAF

v_call: TRBV29-1
j_call: TRBJ2-7
d_call: .
cdr3_aa: SVVGPGLYEQY

v_call: TRBV7-2
j_call: TRBJ2-5
d_call: .
cdr3_aa: ASSLVGPQETQY

v_call: TRBV25-1
j_call: TRBJ2-5
d_call: .
cdr3_aa: ASSENLRGAAQY

v_call: TRBV19
j_call: TRBJ2-7
d_call: .
cdr3_aa: ASSPRSVYEQY

v_call: TRBV20-1
j_call: TRBJ2-7
d_call: .
cdr3_aa: SGTHGGYEQY

v_call: TRBV9
j_call: TRBJ2-2
d_call: .
cdr3_aa: ASSVGIPRGPTNTGELF

v_call: TRBV7-9
j_call: TRBJ2-1
d_call: .
cdr3_aa: ASSPDRLRYNEQF

v_call: TRBV15
j_call: TRBJ2-7
d_call: .
cdr3_aa: ATSRSPFYEQY

v_call: TRBV2
j_call: TRBJ2-5
d_call: TRBD2
cdr3_aa: ASSELASGGQETQY

v_call: TRBV9
j_call: TRBJ1-4
d_call: .
cdr3_aa: ASSVGSIATNEKLF

v_call: TRBV6-2/TRBV6-3
j_call: TRBJ1-1
d_call: .
cdr3_aa: ASCPGAMSNTEAF

v_call: TRBV12-5
j_call: TRBJ2-7
d_call: .
cdr3_aa: ASGLAPADEQY

v_call: TRBV2
j_call: TRBJ2-1
d_call: TRBD2
cdr3_aa: TSSEAVSSGANEQF

v_call: TRBV2
j_call: TRBJ2-3
d_call: .
cdr3_aa: ASSELILRGSSTDTQY

v_call: TRBV30
j_call: TRBJ2-7
d_call: .
cdr3_aa: AWSETSYEQY

v_call: TRBV20-1
j_call: TRBJ2-7
d_call: TRBD2
cdr3_aa: SARAGGLTYEQY

v_call: TRBV28
j_call: TRBJ2-5
d_call: .
cdr3_aa: ASSSRLRETQY

v_call: TRBV14
j_call: TRBJ2-2
d_call: .
cdr3_aa: ASLSSNTGELF

v_call: TRBV7-9
j_call: TRBJ2-2
d_call: .
cdr3_aa: ASTTGGGYTGELF

v_call: TRBV28
j_call: TRBJ2-7
d_call: .
cdr3_aa: ASSSVGFYEQY

v_call: TRBV29-1
j_call: TRBJ1-1
d_call: .
cdr3_aa: SVEDRMNTEAF

v_call: TRBV4-3
j_call: TRBJ2-7
d_call: .
cdr3_aa: ASSQAAQGGHEQY

v_call: TRBV7-9
j_call: TRBJ2-2
d_call: .
cdr3_aa: ASRPRDTNTGELF

v_call: TRBV14
j_call: TRBJ2-7
d_call: TRBD2
cdr3_aa: ASSPWDYSYEQY

v_call: TRBV5-1
j_call: TRBJ2-3
d_call: TRBD2
cdr3_aa: ASSLALAGGSTDTQY

v_call: TRBV19
j_call: TRBJ1-5
d_call: TRBD1
cdr3_aa: ASSIGDRGMNQPQH

v_call: TRBV6-2/TRBV6-3
j_call: TRBJ2-2
d_call: TRBD1
cdr3_aa: ASSYYRGSGELF

v_call: TRBV4-3
j_call: TRBJ2-3
d_call: .
cdr3_aa: ARSQEGQPPDTQY

v_call: TRBV7-9
j_call: TRBJ2-1
d_call: .
cdr3_aa: ASSQGIGGGPDEQF

v_call: TRBV3-1
j_call: TRBJ2-7
d_call: TRBD2
cdr3_aa: ASSQVQEGGEQY

v_call: TRBV3-1
j_call: TRBJ2-7
d_call: .
cdr3_aa: ASCQVVGVAAGTYEQY

v_call: TRBV12-3/TRBV12-4
j_call: TRBJ1-5
d_call: TRBD1
cdr3_aa: ASSSSGTGSQPQH

v_call: TRBV6-5
j_call: TRBJ2-1
d_call: TRBD2
cdr3_aa: ASSHPSGRADNEQF

v_call: TRBV6-6
j_call: TRBJ2-7
d_call: TRBD1
cdr3_aa: ASNQGVYEQY

v_call: TRBV10-3
j_call: TRBJ2-2
d_call: TRBD1
cdr3_aa: AISDLPGGASGELF